The 24 T cell receptor beta chains below come from one sample, sequenced in a study of blood T cell repertoires in COVID-19. Assay used: immunoSEQ multiplex PCR; TCRdb lists only in-frame clones, some missing. The sample contains around 260,000 clones, about nine tenths of which appear only once. What was sequenced was peripheral blood. The receptors come from a young woman with COVID-19, enrolled during active disease.

The chain uses TRBV5-1 and TRBJ1-2, with D tentatively TRBD1 (6 bases). CDR1 SGHRS and CDR2 YFSETQ come from the germline V gene. The V end was cut by 4 bases, the J end by 0 bases, with 16 bases between. The length of the CDR3 is 16 residues. The DNA for the CDR3 is TGCGCCAGCAGCCAGATCACGACAGGACCTAACTATGGCTACACCTTC. This encodes CASSQITTGPNYGYTF.

The chain uses TRBV25-1 and TRBJ1-6; 8 nucleotides align to TRBD1. Germline CDR1 and CDR2: MGHDK and SYGVNS. V gave up 5 bases and J gave up 10 bases; unmatched junction bases: 10. The CDR3 runs 15 residues. The DNA of the CDR3 is TGTGCCAGCAGTAGGGACAGGACAGTGGGGTCACCCCTCCACTTT. Encoded protein: CASSRDRTVGSPLHF. Variable domain in full (rest from reference TRBV25-1 and TRBJ1-6): EADIYQTPRYLVIGTGKKITLECSQTMGHDKMYWYQQDPGMELHLIHYSYGVNSTEKGDLSSESTVSRIRTEHFPLTLESARPSHTSQYLCASSRDRTVGSPLHFGNGTRLTVT.

This clone was counted a few times. The chain has TRBV7-2 and TRBJ2-2, with 12 bases identical to TRBD2. V lost 1 base to trimming and J lost 5 bases; unmatched junction nucleotides: 2. Germline V lookup: CDR1 SGHTA, CDR2 FQGNSA. There are 16 residues in the CDR3. The CDR3 spells CASSLGGTSGTGELFF. CDR3 in DNA: TGTGCCAGCAGCTTAGGGGGGACTAGCGGGACCGGGGAGCTGTTTTTT.

The chain is built from TRBV7-9 and TRBJ1-1; 7 bases map to TRBD1. The ends lost 5 bases at V and 2 bases at J; junction bases unmatched: 5. This CDR3 spans 14 amino acids. Germline CDR1 reads SEHNR; CDR2 reads FQNEAQ (reference sequence). The CDR3 sequence: CASSPNRGNTEAFF. Written as DNA, the CDR3 is TGTGCCAGCAGCCCGAACAGGGGTAACACTGAAGCTTTCTTT.

The V call is TRBV25-1, the J call TRBJ2-1; 11 nucleotides line up with TRBD2. The CDR3 totals 18 residues. V lost 2 bases to trimming and J lost 7 bases; unmatched junction nucleotides: 13. Per germline, CDR1 MGHDK and CDR2 SYGVNS. CDR3 nucleotides: TGTGCCAGCAGTGAAGTTATAGGAACTAGCGGGAGTTGGAATGAGCAGTTCTTC. Protein: CASSEVIGTSGSWNEQFF.

The genes are TRBV5-1 and TRBJ2-5; D perhaps matches TRBD2 (6 bases). The CDR3 runs 13 residues. Trimming pared 3 bases from V and 2 bases from J, leaving 8 bases between. The V gene's germline CDR1 is SGHRS and CDR2 YFSETQ. The CDR3 loop reads CASSYREQETQYF. The DNA of the CDR3 is TGCGCCAGCAGCTACCGGGAGCAAGAGACCCAGTACTTC.

The genes are TRBV27 and TRBJ1-2; possible D gene TRBD1, 5 bases. Per the germline V gene, CDR1 is MNHEY and CDR2 is SMNVEV (reference sequence). This CDR3 is 14 amino acids long. V was cut by 5 bases and J by 7 bases, with 17 bases left in between. CDR3 in DNA: TGTGCCAGCAGTACCCGGGCAGGGCAATCTGGCTACACCTTC. As protein: CASSTRAGQSGYTF.

This clone was seen only once. The chain uses TRBV7-3 and TRBJ2-6, with TRBD1 matching over 10 bases. V was pared by 5 bases and J by 3 bases, with 10 bases of the junction left unmatched. CDR3 size: 18 residues. Germline-derived CDR1 and CDR2 are SGHTA and FQGTGA. The DNA of the CDR3 is TGTGCCAGCAGCCCATCGGGACAGGGGTCTGGTGGGGCCAACGTCCTGACTTTC. Translation gives CASSPSGQGSGGANVLTF.

The chain combines TRBV5-1 with TRBJ1-4, with TRBD1 matching 7 bases. Per germline, CDR1 SGHRS and CDR2 YFSETQ. V trimming: 4 bases; J trimming: 6 bases; junction bases outside the gene matches: 9. This CDR3 is 15 amino acids long. The CDR3 reads CASSPGQATYEKLFF. The CDR3 DNA reads TGCGCCAGCAGCCCCGGACAGGCAACCTATGAAAAACTGTTTTTT. Combining the CDR3 with reference TRBV5-1 and TRBJ1-4 gives the whole variable domain KAGVTQTPRYLIKTRGQQVTLSCSPISGHRSVSWYQQTPGQGLQFLFEYFSETQRNKGNFPGRFSGRQFSNSRSEMNVSTLELGDSALYLCASSPGQATYEKLFFGSGTQLSVL.

V gene TRBV11-3 combines with J gene TRBJ2-1, with D perhaps matching TRBD1 (5 bases). V lost 1 base, J lost 5 bases, and 6 bases lay in between. The CDR3 runs 13 residues. Germline V gives CDR1 SGHNT, CDR2 YENEEA. Written as DNA, the CDR3 is TGTGCCAGCAGCTTAGGCAGGGACAATGAGCAGTTCTTC. Translating it yields CASSLGRDNEQFF. Complete variable domain (other parts from reference TRBV11-3 and TRBJ2-1): EAGVVQSPRYKIIEKKQPVAFWCNPISGHNTLYWYLQNLGQGPELLIRYENEEAVDDSQLPKDRFSAERLKGVDSTLKIQPAELGDSAVYLCASSLGRDNEQFFGPGTRLTVL.

This sequence joins TRBV3-1 (or the pseudogene TRBV3-2) and TRBJ2-2, with TRBD2 identical over 10 bases. V shed 1 base and J 3 bases; nucleotides not matched to a gene: 8. This CDR3 contains 18 residues. Germline assignment: CDR1 LGHDT and CDR2 YNNKEL (reference sequence). The CDR3 DNA follows: TGTGCCAGCAGCCAAGTTCTAGCGGGAGTCGCGGACACCGGGGAGCTGTTTTTT. Translation: CASSQVLAGVADTGELFF.

This clone was detected a few times. The J gene is TRBJ1-2, the V gene TRBV7-3; TRBD1 matches at 9 bases. The J segment lost 7 bases and the V segment lost 2 bases, leaving 11 bases of the junction unmatched. The CDR3 is 16 amino acids. CDR1 is SGHTA and CDR2 is FQGTGA in the germline V gene. CDR3 sequence reads: CASSLGGFDRGSGYTF. As DNA, the CDR3 is TGTGCCAGCAGCTTAGGAGGTTTCGACAGGGGGTCTGGCTACACCTTC.

This chain connects TRBV14 to TRBJ2-5; 7 bases are a match to TRBD1. There are 15 residues in the CDR3. Germline loops: CDR1 SGHDN, CDR2 FVKESK. V was clipped by 6 bases and J by 7 bases; unmatched bases: 14. DNA for the CDR3: TGTGCCAGCAGTCTTTACAGGGGAGAAAGGGGGACCCAGTACTTC. Amino acids: CASSLYRGERGTQYF.

This chain joins TRBV18 and TRBJ1-4; 7 bases agree with TRBD1. This CDR3 has 15 amino acids. The V and J ends lost 3 bases and 3 bases, in that order; junction bases with no gene match: 4. Germline V gene lookup returns CDR1 KGHSH and CDR2 LQKENI. In DNA form, the CDR3 reads TGTGCCAGCTCACCTACAGGGGCGGCTAATGAAAAACTGTTTTTT. It translates to CASSPTGAANEKLFF.

The chain employs TRBV30 and TRBJ2-1; D perhaps matches TRBD1 (6 bases). Germline values: CDR1 GTSNPN, CDR2 SVGIG (reference sequence). The CDR3 sequence is 14 residues long. Trimming removed 4 bases at V and 1 base at J, with 11 bases between. The CDR3 DNA follows: TGTGCCTGGAATACAGGGTCGTCCTACAATGAGCAGTTCTTC. This translates into CAWNTGSSYNEQFF.

V gene TRBV15 combines with J gene TRBJ1-1, with TRBD1 identical over 7 bases. Germline CDR1 is LNHNV and CDR2 is YYDKDF (reference sequence). Germline trimming cut 0 bases from V and 5 bases from J; bases unmatched to any gene: 15. This CDR3 is built from 18 residues. The CDR3 loop reads CATSRDLGTVITGTEAFF. CDR3 DNA sequence: TGTGCCACCAGCAGAGATCTAGGGACAGTTATAACGGGGACTGAAGCTTTCTTT. The whole variable domain, remainder taken from reference TRBV15 and TRBJ1-1, is DAMVIQNPRYQVTQFGKPVTLSCSQTLNHNVMYWYQQKSSQAPKLLFHYYDKDFNNEADTPDNFQSRRPNTSFCFLDIRSPGLGDTAMYLCATSRDLGTVITGTEAFFGQGTRLTVV.

This sequence joins TRBV4-2 and TRBJ2-7, with D unresolved. The CDR3 covers 13 residues. V gave up 1 base and J gave up 0 bases, with 4 bases separating them. Germline V lookup: CDR1 LGHNA, CDR2 YNFKEQ. The CDR3 reads CASSQGSSYEQYF. The CDR3 nucleotides read TGTGCCAGCAGCCAAGGTAGCTCCTACGAGCAGTACTTC.

The V call is TRBV6-5, the J call TRBJ2-7, with TRBD1 matching over 7 bases. Trimming took 8 bases from V and 1 from J; bases not matched to a gene: 8. The germline V gene has CDR1 MNHEY and CDR2 SVGAGI. There are 14 residues in the CDR3. CDR3 protein: CASEVGTASYEQYF. The CDR3 region has the DNA TGTGCCAGCGAGGTGGGGACAGCTTCCTACGAGCAGTACTTC.

CDR3 nucleotide sequence: TGTGCCAGCAGATCTTTTACAGGACTAGGGAAGGAGACCCAGTACTTC. This sequence encodes CASRSFTGLGKETQYF. The rearrangement links TRBV2 to TRBJ2-5, with TRBD2 identical over 7 bases. Germline lookup yields CDR1 SNHLY and CDR2 FYNNEI. V lost 6 bases and J lost 5; bases outside the gene matches: 15. The CDR3 extends over 16 amino acids.

This rearrangement joins TRBV6-5 to TRBJ2-7; TRBD1 matches at 10 bases. Looked up from germline, CDR1 is MNHEY and CDR2 is SVGAGI. The CDR3 consists of 14 residues. Trimming at V came to 5 bases and at J to 3 bases, leaving 4 bases not matched to a gene. CDR3 protein: CASSPGQGYYEQYF. The CDR3 DNA sequence: TGTGCCAGCAGTCCGGGACAGGGGTACTACGAGCAGTACTTC.

This clone has only one observation. V is TRBV27 and J is TRBJ2-2, with TRBD1 identical over 10 bases. J was trimmed by 7 bases and V by 8 bases; bases with no gene match: 4. The germline CDR1 and CDR2 sequences are MNHEY and SMNVEV (reference sequence). The CDR3 totals 13 residues. As DNA, the CDR3 is TGTGCCAGCCGACAGGGGGCTAACGGGGAGCTGTTTTTT. Translation gives CASRQGANGELFF.

J is TRBJ2-3 and V is TRBV18; 7 nucleotides agree with TRBD2. The CDR3 length is 17 residues. Looked up from germline, CDR1 is KGHSH and CDR2 is LQKENI. J gave up 4 bases and V 3 bases, and 13 bases lay outside the gene matches. CDR3 DNA: TGTGCCAGCTCACCCCGGGGAGGGGAGAGGTTTCCAGATACGCAGTATTTT. The encoded protein is CASSPRGGERFPDTQYF.

This chain uses TRBV5-8 with TRBJ1-1, with 8 bases lining up with TRBD1. Germline trimming cut 2 bases from V and 4 bases from J; bases unmatched to any gene: 7. The CDR3 runs 15 residues. Germline CDR1 and CDR2: SGHTS and YDEGEE. The CDR3 region is CASSFFRQGTTEAFF. In DNA form, the CDR3 reads TGTGCCAGCAGCTTTTTTAGACAGGGGACCACTGAAGCTTTCTTT.

The chain recombines TRBV29-1 with TRBJ1-4; 8 bases match TRBD1. V dropped 7 bases and J dropped 8; count of bases not matched to a gene: 9. Germline V CDR1 and CDR2: SQVTM, ANQGSEA. The CDR3 runs 13 residues. CDR3: CSATDRGGEKLFF. The CDR3 DNA reads as TGCAGCGCTACCGACAGGGGTGGAGAAAAACTGTTTTTT.